The present entry profiles one T cell receptor (beta chain) with its context. What it recognizes is unknown. An end of the junction does not agree with germline; a read error may underlie this. The CDR3 is 16 residues long. In germline, CDR1 is SGHVS, CDR2 FQNEAQ. The source material, 20-30 mg of unsorted bulk tissue, was used to co-extract RNA and DNA. Patients had primary liver carcinoma treated by surgical resection. Among the patients, all had chronic HBV infection and none had been treated. The sample belongs to a study of tumor-infiltrating lymphocytes in primary liver carcinoma. From around 500 ng of total RNA, TCR beta-specific cDNA was reverse-transcribed using a constant-region primer. Library construction for TCR beta comprised three nested multiplex PCR rounds performed with slightly modified ARM-PCR. TRBV1-TRBV30 forward primers paired with a C-beta reverse primer were used in the first two PCR rounds, which ran approximately 10 cycles each. Each CDR3 protein gets one entry after TCRdb re-called the multiplex PCR reads with MiXCR. The table lists 85,000 to 100,000 distinct CDR3 sequences, just over 65% of them singletons.

Study-wide points: Tumor samples exhibited a significantly greater top-250-clone fraction than blood samples (p = 0.039).

The chain links TRBV7-8 to TRBJ2-2; D perhaps matches TRBD2 (5 bases). This receptor was taken from a man in his forties with primary liver carcinoma and hepatitis B virus infection. The sequenced sample was tumor-adjacent normal liver tissue. The CDR3 spells CASSSLRGPNTGELSF. The CDR3 DNA reads as TGTGCGAGCAGCTCCCTTCGAGGACCGAACACCGGGGAGCTGTCTTTT.